The 2 T cell receptor beta chains in this list originate from one sample, sequenced in a study of T-cell memory formation after mild COVID-19 (dated by TCRdb to the early 2020s). The library was obtained by 5' RACE. Sequenced on an Illumina NovaSeq 6000. The public reads were reprocessed in TCRdb via fastp at Q25 and MiXCR, keeping in-frame beta chains. Rows matching on CDR3 protein sequence are summarized as one entry with the most common DNA and genes. This sample lists 250,000 to 400,000 distinct CDR3 sequences; approximately 14% were detected once. The leading ten clones occupy 20% to 25% of the sample. Material: PBMCs or a T cell subset sorted from them (not recorded which). All receptors come from a man aged 18-30 years who had mild COVID-19 (a few samples of this study predate the infection). The sample titles of this study are shuffled in the database, so cell type and time point are left out; the donor was told from shared clones.

The chain recombines TRBV20-1 with TRBJ1-2; 9 nucleotides agree with TRBD1. The length of the CDR3 is 16 residues. In germline, CDR1 is DFQATT, CDR2 SNEGSKA (reference sequence). The J segment lost 8 bases and the V segment lost 0 bases, leaving 13 bases of the junction unmatched. CDR3 residues: CSARETGGTFLYGYTF. The CDR3 DNA reads TGCAGTGCTAGAGAGACAGGGGGGACCTTCCTCTACGGCTACACCTTC.

This clonotype was counted once. The V call is TRBV27, the J call TRBJ2-2; perhaps D is TRBD1 or TRBD2 (5 bases each). The V gene lost 3 bases and the J gene lost 4 bases, with 12 bases spanning the gap. The CDR3 is 15 amino acids. The germline CDR1 and CDR2 sequences are MNHEY and SMNVEV (reference sequence). The DNA of the CDR3 is TGTGCCAGCAGTTTTAGGGGTGGGAGCACCGGGGAGCTGTTTTTT. Translation gives CASSFRGGSTGELFF.